This paragraph covers one T cell receptor beta chain sequence. Primers included in the PCR were 60 Vbeta and 13 Jbeta primers. Measured with immunoSEQ multiplex PCR; TCRdb has only the in-frame clones, and not every one. The sample yields 160,000 or so clones, approximately 80% seen once. This specimen belongs to a study of cytomegalovirus exposure and HLA in healthy donors. From germline, CDR1 is SGHTA and CDR2 FQGNSA. CDR3 length equals 13 residues. Trimming took off 2 bases at V and 5 bases at J, with 9 bases between the two ends. The TCR originated in a man in his forties or fifties in good health and CMV-seropositive. The V gene is TRBV7-2, the J gene TRBJ2-5; weak D call: TRBD1 (5 bases). Input material: PBMCs. CDR3 in amino acids: CASSLTGWETQYF. The CDR3 DNA reads as TGTGCCAGCAGCTTAACAGGTTGGGAGACCCAGTACTTC.